The next 17 T cell receptor beta chains were all read from a single sample in a study of response to subunit inactivated influenza vaccine. TCRdb fed the RT-PCR reads into MiXCR, producing one record per CDR3 protein. The sample has approximately 500,000 distinct CDR3 sequences, roughly 25% seen once. These data also featured in a second study, about T cells expressing NK-cell markers. According to that study: What made the TCR beta cDNA was 5'RACE template switching with UMIs.

Material: CD4+ T cells sorted from PBMCs, obtained approximately 13 days after vaccination. All receptors derive from a man aged 45-60 years who received an inactivated influenza vaccine.

This clonotype has just a few counts. This chain connects TRBV7-8 to TRBJ1-1, with D hard to call. Germline V gene data show CDR1 as SGHVS and CDR2 as FQNEAQ. Trimming took off 1 base at V and 8 bases at J, with 14 bases between the two ends. The CDR3 consists of 14 residues. Written as DNA, the CDR3 is TGTGCCAGCAGCTTAGTCGGCCGTAACCACGAAGCTTTCTTT. Protein product: CASSLVGRNHEAFF. The variable domain in full, with the rest retrieved from reference TRBV7-8 and TRBJ1-1, is GAGVSQSPRYKVAKRGQDVALRCDPISGHVSLFWYQQALGQGPEFLTYFQNEAQLDKSGLPSDRFFAERPEGSVSTLKIQRTQQEDSAVYLCASSLVGRNHEAFFGQGTRLTVV.

The rearrangement uses TRBV4-3 and TRBJ1-1, with D unresolved. Germline CDR1 reads LGHNA; CDR2 reads YSLEER. There are 14 residues in the CDR3. Trimming shortened V by 3 bases and J by 1 base, and 9 bases separated the two germline ends. In DNA form, the CDR3 reads TGCGCCAGCAGCCAGGAGCGGGCGAACACTGAAGCTTTCTTT. Residues: CASSQERANTEAFF.

The rearrangement joins TRBV3-1 to TRBJ2-7, with 10 bases matching TRBD2. The CDR3 covers 16 residues. V lost 3 bases and J lost 4; bases outside the gene matches: 9. Germline V CDR1 and CDR2: LGHDT, YNNKEL (reference sequence). CDR3 loop: CASSHFIAGGKYEQYF. The CDR3 nucleotides are TGTGCCAGCAGCCATTTCATAGCGGGAGGTAAATACGAGCAGTACTTC.

The CDR3 sequence: CASSPFGTGKNTGELFF. DNA for the CDR3: TGTGCCAGCAGCCCTTTTGGGACAGGGAAAAACACCGGGGAGCTGTTTTTT. V is TRBV4-2 and J is TRBJ2-2, with TRBD1 identical over 9 bases. Germline V gene sequence: CDR1 LGHNA, CDR2 YNFKEQ. This CDR3 has 17 residues. V was pared by 4 bases and J by 2 bases, with 8 bases of the junction left unmatched.

This clonotype came up a few times. V usage is TRBV3-1 and J usage is TRBJ2-7; D is uncertain. The CDR3 sequence is 14 residues long. The V end lost 2 bases, the J end lost 0 bases, and 8 bases lay between the germline ends. Germline V gene lookup returns CDR1 LGHDT and CDR2 YNNKEL (reference sequence). In DNA form, the CDR3 reads TGTGCCAGCAGCCAAACGGGCGTCTCCTACGAGCAGTACTTC. Translating gives CASSQTGVSYEQYF.

This clonotype was seen a handful of times. The chain joins TRBV7-8 to TRBJ1-6; D may be TRBD1 (6 bases). Trimming removed 4 bases at V and 10 bases at J, with 23 bases between. CDR3 length: 17 residues. Germline V CDR1 and CDR2: SGHVS, FQNEAQ. This CDR3 is CASSSNGQLIGGSPLHF. For the CDR3, the DNA is TGTGCCAGCAGCTCCAATGGACAGCTCATTGGGGGATCACCCCTCCACTTT.

The chain links TRBV7-2 to TRBJ2-5; the D gene is possibly TRBD2 (7 bases). Trimming pared 4 bases from V and 7 bases from J, leaving 19 bases between. The CDR3 is 15 amino acids. From germline, CDR1 is SGHTA and CDR2 FQGNSA. The DNA for the CDR3 is TGTGCCAGCAGCTCTAATACGGGGGGCCTTTGGACCCAGTACTTC. It is translated as CASSSNTGGLWTQYF. Full variable domain (remainder filled in from reference TRBV7-2 and TRBJ2-5): GAGVSQSPSNKVTEKGKDVELRCDPISGHTALYWYRQSLGQGLEFLIYFQGNSAPDKSGLPSDRFSAERTGGSVSTLTIQRTQQEDSAVYLCASSSNTGGLWTQYFGPGTRLLVL.

The CDR3 DNA sequence: TGTGCCAGCAGCTTAGAACAGGCCCTTTACACTGAAGCTTTCTTT. Its protein product is CASSLEQALYTEAFF. The V and J genes are TRBV7-8 and TRBJ1-1, with D maybe TRBD1 (5 bases). Germline V gene sequence: CDR1 SGHVS, CDR2 FQNEAQ. This CDR3 is built from 15 residues. Between the trimmed V and J ends, which lost 1 base and 3 bases, there was a span of 12 bases.

This clonotype was seen only a few times. The chain is built from TRBV20-1 and TRBJ2-7; TRBD2 is a possible D gene (5 bases). Germline V CDR1 and CDR2: DFQATT, SNEGSKA (reference sequence). V was shortened by 6 bases and J by 0 bases, with 9 bases between the two germline ends. The CDR3 has 12 amino acids. The CDR3 nucleotides read TGCAGTGCCAGGAGCGGCTCCTACGAGCAGTACTTC. Translation: CSARSGSYEQYF.

J is TRBJ2-5 and V is TRBV20-1; 7 nucleotides align to TRBD2. The germline V gene encodes CDR1 DFQATT and CDR2 SNEGSKA (reference sequence). Unmatched junction bases numbered 14, after V lost 1 base and J lost 9 bases. This CDR3 region has 15 residues. The CDR3 bases are TGCAGTGCTAGAGCTTTAGCGGGCCTCCCTGGGGCCCAGTACTTC. Translation gives CSARALAGLPGAQYF.

The chain joins TRBV5-1 to TRBJ2-1, with 13 bases fitting TRBD2. This CDR3 is built from 15 residues. J lost 9 bases, V lost 4 bases, and 7 bases had no gene match. Germline V gene sequence: CDR1 SGHRS, CDR2 YFSETQ. The CDR3 is CASSPRTSGSGEQFF. Here the CDR3 DNA reads TGCGCCAGCAGCCCAAGGACTAGCGGGAGTGGTGAGCAGTTCTTC.

This clonotype came up a few times. The chain combines TRBV7-2 with TRBJ2-5; the D is unclear. CDR3 length: 13 amino acids. Germline V lookup: CDR1 SGHTA, CDR2 FQGNSA. V was trimmed by 0 bases and J by 5 bases, leaving 7 bases between them. CDR3 in DNA: TGTGCCAGCAGCTTAGCGTTCGGGGAGACCCAGTACTTC. This sequence encodes CASSLAFGETQYF.

V gene TRBV11-1 combines with J gene TRBJ2-3; no clear D. CDR1 and CDR2 from the germline V gene are SGHAT and FQDESV (reference sequence). The CDR3 totals 13 residues. Trimming took off 3 bases at V and 4 bases at J, with 8 bases between the two ends. DNA of the CDR3: TGTGCCAGCAGCTTCGACCAGGCAGATACGCAGTATTTT. It translates to CASSFDQADTQYF. The full variable domain, in which reference TRBV11-1 and TRBJ2-3 provide the parts outside the CDR3, is EAEVAQSPRYKITEKSQAVAFWCDPISGHATLYWYRQILGQGPELLVQFQDESVVDDSQLPKDRFSAERLKGVDSTLKIQPAELGDSAMYLCASSFDQADTQYFGPGTRLTVL.

The chain couples TRBV6-1 to TRBJ1-4; D is undetermined. Germline V CDR1 and CDR2: MNHNS, SASEGT. The V end lost 5 bases, the J end lost 11 bases, and 15 bases lay between the germline ends. The CDR3 has 13 amino acids. This chain's CDR3 is CASSLTRMRKLFF. CDR3 coding DNA: TGTGCCAGCAGTCTAACGAGGATGAGGAAACTGTTTTTT.

This rearrangement joins TRBV27 to TRBJ1-4; the D gene is possibly TRBD1 (5 bases). The CDR3 runs 16 residues. Germline values: CDR1 MNHEY, CDR2 SMNVEV (reference sequence). Deletions cut 4 bases from V and 7 bases from J, with 19 bases between. The CDR3 here is CASSSGAGLRGEKLFF. CDR3 DNA: TGTGCCAGCAGTTCGGGAGCAGGCCTAAGGGGTGAAAAACTGTTTTTT.

There are many counts of this clonotype. The V and J genes are TRBV5-1 and TRBJ2-6; the match to TRBD1 covers 10 bases. CDR3 size: 18 residues. V lost 0 bases and J lost 1; bases outside the gene matches: 4. Germline CDR1 reads SGHRS; CDR2 reads YFSETQ. CDR3 DNA: TGCGCCAGCAGCTTGGTGACAGGGGGCGCGTCTGGGGCCAACGTCCTGACTTTC. Amino acids: CASSLVTGGASGANVLTF.

This clonotype was seen more than once but under ten times. CDR3 nucleotides: TGTGCCAGCACCCTCGGGATTAGGATTAACAATGAGCAGTTCTTC. Translation: CASTLGIRINNEQFF. The chain links TRBV12-3 or TRBV12-4 to TRBJ2-1; D possibly corresponds to TRBD2 (5 bases). The CDR3 runs to 15 residues. The V end lost 7 bases, the J end lost 5 bases, and 18 bases lay between the germline ends.